This T cell receptor beta chain was profiled in a study of blood T cell repertoires in COVID-19. About the study: Spain, Italy and the United States supplied samples that represented acute and convalescent COVID-19. T cells, B-cell-depleted T cells, or PBMCs provided the cDNA or gDNA that served as material.

In the authors' workflow: Estimates of nucleated cell counts were drawn from the amplification of reference gene primers. Clones were sequenced by immunoSEQ multiplex PCR, and TCRdb holds only the in-frame ones, with some missing. V, J and clone size derive from that table, while D and trimming were established from the DNA sequence. This table holds 65,000 to 95,000 clones, 88% found once. The CDR3 contains 12 residues. Between the trimmed V and J ends, which lost 5 bases and 3 bases, there was a span of 6 bases. Germline V gene sequence: CDR1 SGDLS, CDR2 YYNGEE. V is TRBV9 and J is TRBJ1-3, with no clear D. The sequence was collected from a man between 65 and 85 years old with active or convalescent COVID-19. Source material: peripheral blood. Written as DNA, the CDR3 is TGTGCCAGCAGGGGCGTTGGAAACACCATATATTTT. Residues: CASRGVGNTIYF.